This record looks at one T cell receptor (beta chain) sequence and its context. The antigen is not known. Only in-frame clones appear in the TCRdb table, and some are missing; sequencing was by immunoSEQ multiplex PCR. Of roughly 120,000 clones listed, about nine tenths were seen once; the top ten hold roughly 1.2%. Trimming shortened V by 7 bases and J by 4 bases, and 11 bases separated the two germline ends. This CDR3 comprises 13 residues. CDR1 and CDR2 (germline): MNHEY, SVGAGI. The data are from a study of T cell responses to AZD1222 COVID-19 vaccine. Study-wide results and limits: Mostly white British, mostly female donors; authors suggested clonal diversity may be underestimated.

V usage is TRBV6-5 and J usage is TRBJ1-5; D gene ambiguous. The sample here was peripheral blood, taken on day 0 of AZD1222 vaccination. The TCR sequence derives from an adult in good health. The CDR3 is CASTGEINQPQHF. The DNA for the CDR3 is TGTGCCAGCACAGGAGAGATTAATCAGCCCCAGCATTTT.